Presented here are 16 T cell receptor beta chains from one specimen sequenced in a study of T cell clones after liver transplantation. Sequenced by immunoSEQ multiplex PCR; TCRdb stores in-frame clones only, minus some. This sample carries over 55,000 clones, around three quarters of them seen once, and the ten largest clones take around 2.8%. The specimen was CD4+ T cells from blood, collected at the approximately 16-month timepoint. The receptors were gathered from a human patient who received a liver transplant. The graft donor may have given rise to some T cells.

The rearrangement uses TRBV7-2 and TRBJ2-7; D is possibly TRBD1 (5 bases). The CDR3 runs to 15 residues. The ends were cut back, 1 base at V and 2 bases at J, with 12 bases in the middle. Germline CDR1 SGHTA, CDR2 FQGNSA. CDR3: CASSLGQGVPYEQYF. Written as DNA, the CDR3 is TGTGCCAGCAGCTTAGGGCAGGGCGTCCCCTACGAGCAGTACTTC.

The table lists this clone with a few counts. The chain recombines TRBV19 with TRBJ2-1; TRBD1 aligns across 7 bases. The CDR3 is 15 residues long. The V gene end was trimmed by 3 bases and the J gene end by 5 bases; junction bases not matched to a gene: 7. Germline loops: CDR1 LNHDA, CDR2 SQIVND (reference sequence). This CDR3 reads CASSMRGGANNEQFF. In DNA, the CDR3 is TGTGCCAGTAGTATGAGAGGGGGCGCAAACAATGAGCAGTTCTTC.

The rearrangement uses TRBV18 and TRBJ1-1; D remains unclear. The CDR3 totals 11 residues. V shed 4 bases and J shed 6 bases, with 6 bases lying between them. Germline lookup yields CDR1 KGHSH and CDR2 LQKENI. CDR3 DNA sequence: TGTGCCAGCTCACAGGGATCTGAAGCTTTCTTT. It is translated as CASSQGSEAFF.

V is TRBV7-2 and J is TRBJ2-2; 8 bases are a match to TRBD1. The junction had 5 bases not matched to a gene; V was cut back by 5 bases and J by 0 bases. From germline, CDR1 is SGHTA and CDR2 FQGNSA. This CDR3 spans 16 amino acids. The CDR3 loop reads CASSPGGQANTGELFF. The CDR3 DNA sequence: TGTGCCAGCAGCCCAGGGGGCCAGGCGAACACCGGGGAGCTGTTTTTT.

The CDR3 DNA sequence: TGTGCCAGCAGTTTTAGGATGACCACCGGGGAGCTGTTTTTT. Translation: CASSFRMTTGELFF. This chain connects TRBV27 to TRBJ2-2; D uncertain. V was pared by 3 bases and J by 4 bases, with 9 bases between. This CDR3 is 14 amino acids long. CDR1 is MNHEY, CDR2 SMNVEV, per germline (reference sequence).

This clone was counted a few times. V usage is TRBV6-1 and J usage is TRBJ2-7; D call uncertain. CDR1 MNHNS and CDR2 SASEGT come from the germline V gene. Between the trimmed V and J ends, which lost 3 bases and 6 bases, there was a span of 9 bases. The CDR3 is 12 amino acids. The CDR3 region is CASSDTASEQYF. CDR3 sequence (DNA): TGTGCCAGCAGTGATACGGCTTCCGAGCAGTACTTC.

The rearrangement links TRBV9 to TRBJ2-5; D might be TRBD2 (6 bases). The CDR3 has 15 amino acids. Between the trimmed V and J ends, which lost 1 base and 3 bases, there was a span of 13 bases. Germline loops: CDR1 SGDLS, CDR2 YYNGEE. The CDR3 loop is CASSVFGGNEETQYF. The CDR3 bases are TGTGCCAGCAGCGTATTCGGCGGGAATGAAGAGACCCAGTACTTC.

This clone was found a few times. The rearrangement links TRBV27 to TRBJ2-4; D may be TRBD1 (6 bases). The CDR3 has 16 amino acids. Per the germline V gene, CDR1 is MNHEY and CDR2 is SMNVEV (reference sequence). V dropped 2 bases and J dropped 6 bases, with 17 bases sitting between them. The CDR3 loop reads CASSLGGPARGNIQYF. In DNA, the CDR3 is TGTGCCAGCAGTTTAGGGGGACCCGCCAGGGGAAACATTCAGTACTTC.

The chain carries TRBV11-2 and TRBJ2-7; TRBD1 agrees at 10 bases. This CDR3 spans 14 amino acids. The V and J ends lost 5 bases and 6 bases, in that order; junction bases with no gene match: 7. Looked up from germline, CDR1 is SGHAT and CDR2 is FQNNGV. CDR3 sequence: CASSLGTGVSEQYF. For the CDR3, the DNA is TGTGCCAGCAGCCTTGGGACAGGGGTCAGCGAGCAGTACTTC.

This rearrangement joins TRBV11-3 to TRBJ1-1, with a tentative D call TRBD1 (6 bases). This CDR3 is built from 13 residues. CDR1 is SGHNT and CDR2 is YENEEA in the germline V gene. V lost 6 bases, J lost 4 bases, and 12 bases lay in between. The CDR3 DNA is TGTGCCAGCAGTTATACAGGGAGCACTGAAGCTTTCTTT. As protein: CASSYTGSTEAFF.

CDR3 DNA: TGTGCCAGCAGTGACCAATTCAGCACCGGGGAGCTGTTTTTT. As protein: CASSDQFSTGELFF. The chain combines TRBV6-4 with TRBJ2-2; D gene uncertain. In germline, CDR1 is MRHNA, CDR2 SNTAGT. The CDR3 runs 14 residues. V lost 2 bases and J 4 bases, leaving 8 bases between the germline ends.

This chain links TRBV15 with TRBJ2-3; 11 bases are a match to TRBD2. Germline-derived CDR1 and CDR2 are LNHNV and YYDKDF (reference sequence). The CDR3 loop spans 15 amino acids. V dropped 5 bases and J dropped 3; count of bases not matched to a gene: 4. This CDR3 reads CATSLAGGPTDTQYF. The CDR3 region has the DNA TGTGCCACCAGCTTAGCGGGGGGGCCGACAGATACGCAGTATTTT.

This rearrangement joins TRBV19 to TRBJ2-1; 9 nucleotides align to TRBD2. The CDR3 consists of 14 residues. In germline, CDR1 is LNHDA, CDR2 SQIVND (reference sequence). The J segment lost 9 bases and the V segment lost 0 bases, leaving 3 bases of the junction unmatched. The CDR3 spells CASSIDAGGLEQFF. The CDR3 nucleotides are TGTGCCAGTAGTATAGACGCGGGGGGGCTTGAGCAGTTCTTC.

The rearrangement joins TRBV11-3 to TRBJ2-2; D remains unclear. Germline V gives CDR1 SGHNT, CDR2 YENEEA. CDR3 length equals 16 residues. Trimming removed 1 base at V and 0 bases at J, with 9 bases between. The CDR3 reads CASSLVVGPNTGELFF. The CDR3 DNA is TGTGCCAGCAGCTTAGTGGTCGGACCGAACACCGGGGAGCTGTTTTTT.

This clone has just a few counts. This chain connects TRBV19 to TRBJ1-3, with 8 bases that match TRBD1. The germline gives CDR1 LNHDA, CDR2 SQIVND (reference sequence). V dropped 4 bases and J dropped 2; count of bases not matched to a gene: 4. CDR3 length: 15 amino acids. In DNA form, the CDR3 reads TGTGCCAGTAGTACAGGGGGCCAGGCTGGAAACACCATATATTTT. This gives the protein CASSTGGQAGNTIYF.

The chain uses TRBV25-1 and TRBJ1-4; D is possibly TRBD1 (5 bases). Per germline, CDR1 MGHDK and CDR2 SYGVNS. V lost 1 base and J 5 bases, leaving 17 bases between the germline ends. This CDR3 region has 17 residues. As DNA, the CDR3 is TGTGCCAGCAGTGAATTCCCTCTTGGCCGGGGGAATGAAAAACTGTTTTTT. Its protein product is CASSEFPLGRGNEKLFF.